The TCR beta chain under discussion was sequenced for a study of T cells in Graves' hyperthyroidism and ophthalmopathy. Enrolled ophthalmopathy patients presented with a Clinical Activity Score of at least 3, a NOSPECS grade of at least 4, and disease duration under 3 months. The PBMCs studied were ones that came from 10 ml fresh peripheral blood. Using RNA transcripts as the source, TCR beta CDR3 regions were amplified. The TCR CDR3 was amplified in a first-round RT-PCR using the HTBI primer set. TCRdb called the multiplex PCR reads again in MiXCR, with one record for every CDR3 protein. The profile shows 500,000 to 600,000 distinct CDR3 sequences, about 20% of them singletons. From germline, CDR1 is SEHNR and CDR2 FQNEAQ (reference sequence). The CDR3 length is 12 residues. Trimming shortened V by 5 bases and J by 9 bases, and 13 bases separated the two germline ends. This clonotype occurred a few times.

The chain recombines TRBV7-9 with TRBJ1-1; D is undetermined. Sequencing input: blood. This receptor was taken from a man aged 35 to 55 with Graves' ophthalmopathy. The CDR3 spells CASSRAGGQAFF. The CDR3 DNA sequence: TGTGCCAGCAGCCGTGCGGGAGGACAAGCTTTCTTT. The variable domain in full, with the rest retrieved from reference TRBV7-9 and TRBJ1-1, is DTGVSQNPRHKITKRGQNVTFRCDPISEHNRLYWYRQTLGQGPEFLTYFQNEAQLEKSRLLSDRFSAERPKGSFSTLEIQRTEQGDSAMYLCASSRAGGQAFFGQGTRLTVV.